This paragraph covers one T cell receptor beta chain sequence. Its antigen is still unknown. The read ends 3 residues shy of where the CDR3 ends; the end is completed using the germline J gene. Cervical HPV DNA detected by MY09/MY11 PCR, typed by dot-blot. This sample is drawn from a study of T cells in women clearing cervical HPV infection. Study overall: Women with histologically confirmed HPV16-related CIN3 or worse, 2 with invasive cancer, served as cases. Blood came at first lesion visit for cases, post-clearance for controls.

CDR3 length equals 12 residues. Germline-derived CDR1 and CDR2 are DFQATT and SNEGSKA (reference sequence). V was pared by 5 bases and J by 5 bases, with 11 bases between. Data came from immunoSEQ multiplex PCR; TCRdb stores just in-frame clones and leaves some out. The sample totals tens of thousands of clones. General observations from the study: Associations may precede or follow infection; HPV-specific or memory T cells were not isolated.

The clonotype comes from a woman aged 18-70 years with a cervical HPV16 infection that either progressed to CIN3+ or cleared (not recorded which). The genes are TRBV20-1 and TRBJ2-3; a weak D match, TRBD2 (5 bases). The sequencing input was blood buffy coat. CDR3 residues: CSAPRGQDTQYF. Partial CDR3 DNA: TGCAGTGCTCCCCGCGGGCAAGATACG.